The present T cell receptor beta chain was sequenced within a study of siplizumab effects on memory and regulatory T cells. The CDR3 has 15 residues. Trimming shortened V by 1 base and J by 2 bases, and 12 bases separated the two germline ends. Germline loops: CDR1 MNHEY, CDR2 SVGAGI. As to this clone: Its specificity is not known.

Findings of the study overall: Significant reduction of alloreactive sequences traceable to unstimulated CD4+ memory cells was observed with siplizumab. Suppression by proliferating Tregs derived from siplizumab cultures was not verified.

Per individual sample, 95,000 to 100,000 TCR templates were assayed. Produced via immunoSEQ multiplex PCR; TCRdb's table is partial and in-frame only. The sample lists around 72,000 clones; about 89% were seen once. The TCR was taken from a human donor in good health. V usage is TRBV6-5 and J usage is TRBJ2-7; perhaps D is TRBD1 or TRBD2 (5 bases each). The sample consisted of CD8+ T cells sorted from blood. The CDR3 region has the DNA TGTGCCAGCAGTTACTATACCGGGACCACCTACGAGCAGTACTTC. This sequence encodes CASSYYTGTTYEQYF.